The clone carrying this T cell receptor beta chain has more than one count but fewer than ten. CDR1 is SGHRS and CDR2 is YFSETQ in the germline V gene. The CDR3 runs to 17 residues. Trimming cost V 3 bases and J 8 bases; bases outside gene matches: 12. TCRdb ran MiXCR on the RT-PCR reads and lists one entry per CDR3 protein. This table has some 880,000 distinct CDR3 sequences, about a sixth appearing once. The data were obtained in a study of patients and donors after allogeneic stem cell transplantation. The receptor was derived from a human donor who was either an allogeneic HSCT recipient or a stem cell or donor lymphocyte infusion donor (not recorded which). It is not recorded whose cells these are; they may come from a transplant donor. The chain recombines TRBV5-1 with TRBJ2-1, with 12 bases aligning to TRBD2. The sample comprised blood, either unsorted or a sorted T cell fraction (not recorded which). Here the CDR3 reads CASSSQGLGLAGHEQFF. The CDR3 DNA reads TGCGCCAGCAGCTCCCAGGGTTTAGGACTAGCGGGACATGAGCAGTTCTTC.